The text below deals with one T cell receptor beta chain. This specimen belongs to a study of T cell responses to AZD1222 COVID-19 vaccine. The CDR3 is 15 amino acids. The germline V gene has CDR1 SGHNT and CDR2 YYREEE (reference sequence). The V end lost 2 bases, the J end lost 1 base, and 12 bases lay between the germline ends. TCRdb's copy holds only in-frame clones and misses some; the assay was immunoSEQ multiplex PCR. The data show about 110,000 clones, over 85% seen once. This clonotype originated in an adult who received the AZD1222 COVID-19 vaccine. The chain couples TRBV5-4 to TRBJ2-5; possible D gene TRBD2, 5 bases. The sample in question was peripheral blood, obtained 28 days after the second AZD1222 dose. The CDR3 DNA reads as TGTGCCAGCAGCTTCAGGTCGGGGAGCCAAGAGACCCAGTACTTC. Protein: CASSFRSGSQETQYF.